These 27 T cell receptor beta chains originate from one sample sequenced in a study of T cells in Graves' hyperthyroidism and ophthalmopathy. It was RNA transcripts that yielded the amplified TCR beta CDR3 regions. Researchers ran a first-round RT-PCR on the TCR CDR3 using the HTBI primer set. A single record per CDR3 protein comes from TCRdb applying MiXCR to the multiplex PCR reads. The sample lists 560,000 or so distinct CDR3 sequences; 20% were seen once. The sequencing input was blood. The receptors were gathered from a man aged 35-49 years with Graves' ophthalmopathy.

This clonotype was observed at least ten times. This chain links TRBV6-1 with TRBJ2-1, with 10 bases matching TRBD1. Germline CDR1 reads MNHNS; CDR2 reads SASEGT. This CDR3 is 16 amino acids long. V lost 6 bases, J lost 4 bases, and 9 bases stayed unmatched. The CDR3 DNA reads TGTGCCAGCAGAGCAACGACAGGGGGCCTATACAATGAGCAGTTCTTC. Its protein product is CASRATTGGLYNEQFF.

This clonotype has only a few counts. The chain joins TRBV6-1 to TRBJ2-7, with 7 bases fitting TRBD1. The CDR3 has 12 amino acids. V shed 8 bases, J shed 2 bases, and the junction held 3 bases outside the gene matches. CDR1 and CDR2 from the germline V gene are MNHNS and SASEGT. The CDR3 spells CASQTGTYEQYF. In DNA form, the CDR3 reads TGTGCCAGCCAGACAGGGACCTACGAGCAGTACTTC.

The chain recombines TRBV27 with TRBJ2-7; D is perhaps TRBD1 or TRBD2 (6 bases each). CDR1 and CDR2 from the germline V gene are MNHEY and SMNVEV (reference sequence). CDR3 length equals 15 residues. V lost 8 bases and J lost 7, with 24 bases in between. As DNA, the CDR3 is TGTGCCAGCTTCCCTGGGGGCGGGGCAAAGGGTGAGCAGTACTTC. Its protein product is CASFPGGGAKGEQYF.

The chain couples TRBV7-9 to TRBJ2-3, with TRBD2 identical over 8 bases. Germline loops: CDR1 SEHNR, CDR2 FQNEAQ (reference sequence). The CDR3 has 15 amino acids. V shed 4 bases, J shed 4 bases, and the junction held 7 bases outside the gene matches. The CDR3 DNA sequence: TGTGCCAGCAGCTCCCGACTAGCGCCGGCAGATACGCAGTATTTT. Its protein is CASSSRLAPADTQYF.

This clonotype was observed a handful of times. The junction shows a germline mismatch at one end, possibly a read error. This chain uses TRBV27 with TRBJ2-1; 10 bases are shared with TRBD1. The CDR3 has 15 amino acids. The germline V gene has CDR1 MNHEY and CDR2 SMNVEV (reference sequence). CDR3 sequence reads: CASSPLGQGNNEQVF. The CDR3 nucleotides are TGTGCCAGCAGTCCACTGGGACAGGGGAACAATGAGCAGGTCTTC.

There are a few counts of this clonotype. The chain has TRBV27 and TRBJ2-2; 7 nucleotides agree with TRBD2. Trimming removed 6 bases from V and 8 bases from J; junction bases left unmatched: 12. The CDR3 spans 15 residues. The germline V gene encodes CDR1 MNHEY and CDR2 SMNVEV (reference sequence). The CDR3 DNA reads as TGTGCCAGCAGCTTAAAGACTAGCCGGGCTGGGGAGCTGTTTTTT. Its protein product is CASSLKTSRAGELFF.

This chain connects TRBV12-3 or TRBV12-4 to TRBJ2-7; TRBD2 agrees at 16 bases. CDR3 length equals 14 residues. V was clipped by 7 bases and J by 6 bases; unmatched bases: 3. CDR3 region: CASKGTSGRAEQYF. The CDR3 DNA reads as TGTGCCAGCAAAGGGACTAGCGGGAGGGCCGAGCAGTACTTC.

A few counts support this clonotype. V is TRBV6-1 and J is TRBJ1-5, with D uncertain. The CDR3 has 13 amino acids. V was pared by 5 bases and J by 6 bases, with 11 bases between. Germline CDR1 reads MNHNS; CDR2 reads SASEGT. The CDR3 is CASSRDELQPQHF. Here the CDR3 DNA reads TGTGCCAGCAGTCGAGATGAGCTTCAGCCCCAGCATTTT.

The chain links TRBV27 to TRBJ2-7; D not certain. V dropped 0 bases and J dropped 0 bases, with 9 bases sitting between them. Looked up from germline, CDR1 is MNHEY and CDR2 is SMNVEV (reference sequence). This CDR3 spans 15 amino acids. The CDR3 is CASSLSYGSSYEQYF. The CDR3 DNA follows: TGTGCCAGCAGTTTATCGTACGGTAGCTCCTACGAGCAGTACTTC.

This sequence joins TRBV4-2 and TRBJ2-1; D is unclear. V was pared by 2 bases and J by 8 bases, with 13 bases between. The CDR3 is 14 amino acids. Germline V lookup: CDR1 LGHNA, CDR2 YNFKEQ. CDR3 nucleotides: TGTGCCAGCAGCCAAAAGGAAGTCTCTCATGAGCAGTTCTTC. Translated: CASSQKEVSHEQFF.

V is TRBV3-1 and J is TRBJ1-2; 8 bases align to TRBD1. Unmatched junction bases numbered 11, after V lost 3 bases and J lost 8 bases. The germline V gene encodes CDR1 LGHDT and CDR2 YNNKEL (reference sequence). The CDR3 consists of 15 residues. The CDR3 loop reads CASSQGSQGARGYTF. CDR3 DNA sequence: TGTGCCAGCAGCCAGGGGTCGCAGGGGGCGAGGGGCTACACCTTC.

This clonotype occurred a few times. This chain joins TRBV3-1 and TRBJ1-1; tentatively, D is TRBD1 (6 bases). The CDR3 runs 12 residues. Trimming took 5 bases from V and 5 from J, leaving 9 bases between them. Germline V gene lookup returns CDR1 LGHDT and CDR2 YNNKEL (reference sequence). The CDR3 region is CASSYRATEAFF. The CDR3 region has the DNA TGTGCCAGCAGCTACAGGGCGACTGAAGCTTTCTTT.

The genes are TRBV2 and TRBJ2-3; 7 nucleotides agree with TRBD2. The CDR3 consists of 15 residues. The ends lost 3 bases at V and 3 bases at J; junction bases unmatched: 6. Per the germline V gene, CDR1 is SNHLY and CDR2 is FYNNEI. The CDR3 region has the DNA TGTGCCAGCAGTGACCGTGGGGGGGGGACAGATACGCAGTATTTT. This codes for CASSDRGGGTDTQYF.

Written as DNA, the CDR3 is TGTGCCAGCAGCCGTCCGGGACTAGGGGCAGAGACCCAGTACTTC. It translates to CASSRPGLGAETQYF. The genes are TRBV6-1 and TRBJ2-5; 8 bases are shared with TRBD2. The CDR3 totals 15 residues. Germline trimming cut 6 bases from V and 4 bases from J; bases unmatched to any gene: 10. CDR1 and CDR2 (germline): MNHNS, SASEGT.

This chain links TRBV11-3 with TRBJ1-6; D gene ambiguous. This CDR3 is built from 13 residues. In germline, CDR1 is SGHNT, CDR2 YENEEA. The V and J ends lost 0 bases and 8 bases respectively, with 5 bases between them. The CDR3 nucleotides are TGTGCCAGCAGCTTAGAGAACGATTCACCCCTCCACTTT. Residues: CASSLENDSPLHF.

CDR3 sequence reads: CASSTHRTENSGNTIYF. Written as DNA, the CDR3 is TGTGCCAGCAGCACCCATAGGACAGAAAACTCTGGAAACACCATATATTTT. The rearrangement joins TRBV11-2 to TRBJ1-3; possibly TRBD1 for D (6 bases). V was trimmed by 5 bases and J by 0 bases, leaving 17 bases between them. This CDR3 comprises 17 residues. Germline V gives CDR1 SGHAT, CDR2 FQNNGV.

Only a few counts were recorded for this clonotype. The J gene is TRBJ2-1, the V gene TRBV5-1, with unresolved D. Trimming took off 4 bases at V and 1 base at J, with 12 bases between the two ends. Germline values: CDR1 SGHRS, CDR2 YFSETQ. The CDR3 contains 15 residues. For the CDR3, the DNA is TGCGCCAGCAGCGCCAATGGGTGGTCCTACAATGAGCAGTTCTTC. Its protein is CASSANGWSYNEQFF.

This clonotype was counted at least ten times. CDR3 loop: CASSDPTAGHGETQYF. CDR3 coding DNA: TGTGCCAGCAGCGACCCTACTGCAGGGCACGGGGAGACCCAGTACTTC. The chain joins TRBV11-2 to TRBJ2-5; maybe TRBD1 (5 bases). The germline gives CDR1 SGHAT, CDR2 FQNNGV. The CDR3 loop spans 16 amino acids. Trimming left V 5 bases short and J 5 bases short, with 21 bases between. Using reference TRBV11-2 and TRBJ2-5 for the parts outside the CDR3, the full variable domain is EAGVAQSPRYKIIEKRQSVAFWCNPISGHATLYWYQQILGQGPKLLIQFQNNGVVDDSQLPKDRFSAERLKGVDSTLKIQPAKLEDSAVYLCASSDPTAGHGETQYFGPGTRLLVL.

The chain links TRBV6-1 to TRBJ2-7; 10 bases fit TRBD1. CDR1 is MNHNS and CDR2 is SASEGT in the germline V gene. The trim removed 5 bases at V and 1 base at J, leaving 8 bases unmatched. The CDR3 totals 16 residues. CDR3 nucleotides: TGTGCCAGCAGTAAAGACAGGGGGCGCAGGTCCTACGAGCAGTACTTC. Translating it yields CASSKDRGRRSYEQYF.

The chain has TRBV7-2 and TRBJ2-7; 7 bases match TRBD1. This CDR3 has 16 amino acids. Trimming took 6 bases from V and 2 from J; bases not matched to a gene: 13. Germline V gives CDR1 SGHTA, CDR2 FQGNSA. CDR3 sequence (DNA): TGTGCCAGCAGTGCTAGGGCGAGACAGGGAACCTACGAGCAGTACTTC. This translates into CASSARARQGTYEQYF.

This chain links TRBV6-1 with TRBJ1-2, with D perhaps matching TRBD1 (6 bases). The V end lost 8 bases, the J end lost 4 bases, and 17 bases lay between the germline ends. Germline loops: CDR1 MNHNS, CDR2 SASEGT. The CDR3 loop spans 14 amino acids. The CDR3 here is CASHPDREVYGYTF. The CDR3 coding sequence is TGTGCCAGCCACCCGGACAGAGAAGTCTATGGCTACACCTTC.

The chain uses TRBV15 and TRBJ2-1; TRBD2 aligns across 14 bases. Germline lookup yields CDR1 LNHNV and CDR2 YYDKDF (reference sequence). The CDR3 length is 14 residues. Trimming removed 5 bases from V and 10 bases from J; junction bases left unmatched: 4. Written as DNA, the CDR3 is TGTGCCACCAGCGGACTAGCGGGGGGCAGGGAGCAGTTCTTC. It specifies CATSGLAGGREQFF.

The DNA of the CDR3 is TGTGCCAGTAGTATTGCCCGCACAGATACGCAGTATTTT. It is translated as CASSIARTDTQYF. The chain is built from TRBV19 and TRBJ2-3; no definite D call. CDR3 length: 13 amino acids. Germline CDR1 reads LNHDA; CDR2 reads SQIVND (reference sequence). V dropped 3 bases and J dropped 1 base, with 5 bases sitting between them. Full variable domain (missing parts from reference TRBV19 and TRBJ2-3): DGGITQSPKYLFRKEGQNVTLSCEQNLNHDAMYWYRQDPGQGLRLIYYSQIVNDFQKGDIAEGYSVSREKKESFPLTVTSAQKNPTAFYLCASSIARTDTQYFGPGTRLTVL.

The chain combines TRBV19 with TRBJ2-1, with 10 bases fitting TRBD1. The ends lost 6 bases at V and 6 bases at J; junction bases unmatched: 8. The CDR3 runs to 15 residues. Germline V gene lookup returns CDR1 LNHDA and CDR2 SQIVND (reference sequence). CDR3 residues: CASRSGTGVFNEQFF. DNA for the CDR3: TGTGCCAGTAGATCCGGGACAGGGGTTTTCAATGAGCAGTTCTTC.

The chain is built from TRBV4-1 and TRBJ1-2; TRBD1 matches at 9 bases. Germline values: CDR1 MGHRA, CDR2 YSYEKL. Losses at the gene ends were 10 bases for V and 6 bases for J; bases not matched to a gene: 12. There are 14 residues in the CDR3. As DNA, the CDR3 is TGCGCCACTTCTCAAGGGGGACAGGGACATGGCTACACCTTC. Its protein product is CATSQGGQGHGYTF.

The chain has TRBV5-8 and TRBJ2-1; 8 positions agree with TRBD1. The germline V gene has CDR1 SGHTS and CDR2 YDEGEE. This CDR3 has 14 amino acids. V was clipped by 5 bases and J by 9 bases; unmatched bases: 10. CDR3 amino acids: CASRKRTGLIEQFF. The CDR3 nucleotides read TGTGCCAGCAGAAAAAGGACAGGGCTCATTGAGCAGTTCTTC.

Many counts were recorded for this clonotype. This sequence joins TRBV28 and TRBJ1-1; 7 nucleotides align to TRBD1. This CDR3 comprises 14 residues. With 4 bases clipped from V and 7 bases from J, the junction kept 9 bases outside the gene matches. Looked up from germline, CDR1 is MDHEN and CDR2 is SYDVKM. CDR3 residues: CASSSRTGTIEAFF. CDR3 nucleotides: TGTGCCAGCAGTTCACGGACAGGTACGATTGAAGCTTTCTTT. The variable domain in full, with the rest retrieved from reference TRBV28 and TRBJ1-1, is DVKVTQSSRYLVKRTGEKVFLECVQDMDHENMFWYRQDPGLGLRLIYFSYDVKMKEKGDIPEGYSVSREKKERFSLILESASTNQTSMYLCASSSRTGTIEAFFGQGTRLTVV.